Shown below are 9 T cell receptor beta chains from a single sample sequenced in a study of cytomegalovirus exposure and HLA in healthy donors. This PCR relied on a set of 60 Vbeta primers and 13 Jbeta primers. Profiled with immunoSEQ multiplex PCR; TCRdb holds only in-frame clones, not every one. Of 150,000 to 200,000 clones in the sample, around 80% were seen once. The specimen was PBMCs. Receptors were obtained from a man between 35 and 55 years old in good health and CMV-seropositive.

CDR3 region: CASSLEPPSSYNEQFF. In nucleotides, the CDR3 is TGTGCCAGCAGCTTAGAACCACCCAGCTCCTACAATGAGCAGTTCTTC. The chain joins TRBV7-6 to TRBJ2-1; the D is unclear. The V gene's germline CDR1 is SGHVS and CDR2 FNYEAQ. The V gene lost 1 base and the J gene lost 0 bases, with 10 bases spanning the gap. This CDR3 contains 16 residues.

The chain recombines TRBV11-2 with TRBJ2-3, with 9 nucleotides matching TRBD2. Germline CDR1 and CDR2: SGHAT and FQNNGV. The CDR3 sequence is 16 residues long. Unmatched junction bases numbered 12, after V lost 5 bases and J lost 6 bases. The CDR3 reads CASSPRISGGRDTQYF. In DNA, the CDR3 is TGTGCCAGCAGCCCACGCATCAGCGGGGGGAGGGATACGCAGTATTTT. The complete variable domain, with remaining parts taken from reference TRBV11-2 and TRBJ2-3, reads EAGVAQSPRYKIIEKRQSVAFWCNPISGHATLYWYQQILGQGPKLLIQFQNNGVVDDSQLPKDRFSAERLKGVDSTLKIQPAKLEDSAVYLCASSPRISGGRDTQYFGPGTRLTVL.

V gene TRBV7-2 combines with J gene TRBJ1-3, with unresolved D. V was trimmed by 1 base and J by 0 bases, leaving 10 bases between them. The CDR3 spans 16 residues. The germline CDR1 and CDR2 sequences are SGHTA and FQGNSA. The CDR3 DNA is TGTGCCAGCAGCTTAGGGCTAGTCGCCTCTGGAAACACCATATATTTT. This encodes CASSLGLVASGNTIYF.

The V and J genes are TRBV7-9 and TRBJ1-5; D gene uncertain. Germline CDR1 SEHNR, CDR2 FQNEAQ (reference sequence). The germline V and J ends were trimmed by 5 bases and 0 bases, with 8 bases remaining between them. The CDR3 consists of 14 residues. The CDR3 protein is CASSTAVSNQPQHF. The CDR3 DNA sequence: TGTGCCAGCAGCACAGCGGTTAGCAATCAGCCCCAGCATTTT. The full variable domain, in which reference TRBV7-9 and TRBJ1-5 provide the parts outside the CDR3, is DTGVSQNPRHKITKRGQNVTFRCDPISEHNRLYWYRQTLGQGPEFLTYFQNEAQLEKSRLLSDRFSAERPKGSFSTLEIQRTEQGDSAMYLCASSTAVSNQPQHFGDGTRLSIL.

The rearrangement uses TRBV7-2 and TRBJ2-7; TRBD1 agrees at 10 bases. This CDR3 contains 14 residues. Germline CDR1 reads SGHTA; CDR2 reads FQGNSA. J gave up 3 bases and V 3 bases, and 2 bases lay outside the gene matches. The CDR3 DNA sequence: TGTGCCAGCAGCTTCCGGGACAGGGGCTACGAGCAGTACTTC. This encodes CASSFRDRGYEQYF.

The genes are TRBV25-1 and TRBJ2-5, with D tentatively TRBD1 (5 bases). The CDR3 totals 14 residues. The germline gives CDR1 MGHDK, CDR2 SYGVNS. V was trimmed by 8 bases and J by 2 bases, leaving 15 bases between them. The CDR3 is CASCTAGSQETQYF. CDR3 nucleotides: TGTGCCAGCTGCACGGCAGGGTCTCAAGAGACCCAGTACTTC.

V usage is TRBV28 and J usage is TRBJ1-2, with D possibly TRBD1 on 6 matching bases. V lost 6 bases, J lost 4 bases, and 15 bases lay in between. This CDR3 comprises 14 residues. Germline V gene lookup returns CDR1 MDHEN and CDR2 SYDVKM. CDR3 nucleotide sequence: TGTGCCAGCAGCAGGACAGCCCTGGTCTATGGCTACACCTTC. Encoded protein: CASSRTALVYGYTF.

The J gene is TRBJ2-1, the V gene TRBV27; D is perhaps TRBD1 (6 bases). CDR1 and CDR2 (germline): MNHEY, SMNVEV (reference sequence). The CDR3 consists of 16 residues. V was clipped by 2 bases and J by 8 bases, with 19 bases between them. CDR3 bases: TGTGCCAGCAGTTTAAAATTCGGACAGCCGAACGATGAGCAGTTCTTC. Amino acids: CASSLKFGQPNDEQFF.

The chain recombines TRBV30 with TRBJ1-2, with D possibly TRBD1 on 6 matching bases. The germline V and J ends were trimmed by 3 bases and 8 bases, with 19 bases remaining between them. The CDR3 spans 14 residues. Germline CDR1 and CDR2: GTSNPN and SVGIG (reference sequence). CDR3 nucleotide sequence: TGTGCCTGGAGCCGAAACAGGGCTTCGAGGGGCTACACCTTC. Encoded protein: CAWSRNRASRGYTF.